This T cell receptor beta chain was observed in a study of PD-L1 blockade in urothelial cancer. Specified time point: peripheral blood 6 weeks after treatment start. Germline V gene sequence: CDR1 LNHDA, CDR2 SQIVND (reference sequence). The junction had 2 bases not matched to a gene; V was cut back by 1 base and J by 6 bases. The CDR3 has 13 residues. Repertoires were generated with immunoSEQ multiplex PCR, while TCRdb's copy carries only in-frame clones and drops some. The profile covers about 120,000 clones, with roughly 91% appearing a single time and approximately 1.7% taken by the ten largest. This clonotype was sampled from a man aged 55 to 70 with urothelial cancer. The chain joins TRBV19 to TRBJ2-7; 8 positions agree with TRBD2. The source was PBMCs, collected around atezolizumab (anti-PD-L1) treatment. DNA for the CDR3: TGTGCCAGTAGTATAGCGGGAGGGATCGAGCAGTACTTC. Translation: CASSIAGGIEQYF.